One and the same sample provided the 13 T cell receptor beta chains below, sequenced in a study of OX40 agonist ivuxolimab in advanced cancers. Sequenced by immunoSEQ multiplex PCR; TCRdb stores in-frame clones only, minus some. The data show about 31,000 clones, 86% seen once. The sample was CD4+ or CD8+ T cells sorted from blood, taken in a trial of the OX40 agonist ivuxolimab. All receptors derive from an adult with an advanced solid tumor such as melanoma, head and neck, liver or kidney cancer.

The chain links TRBV7-8 to TRBJ2-1; 9 bases are shared with TRBD2. This CDR3 is 15 amino acids long. Germline V gives CDR1 SGHVS, CDR2 FQNEAQ. With 5 bases clipped from V and 8 bases from J, the junction kept 10 bases outside the gene matches. The CDR3 spells CASSPGTSPGDEQFF. The CDR3 bases are TGTGCCAGCAGCCCCGGGACTAGCCCGGGGGATGAGCAGTTCTTC.

This CDR3 is CASSVQGGGRGYTF. The CDR3 bases are TGTGCCAGCAGCGTACAGGGGGGTGGTCGTGGCTACACCTTC. V usage is TRBV9 and J usage is TRBJ1-2; TRBD1 agrees at 7 bases. The V gene end was trimmed by 1 base and the J gene end by 7 bases; junction bases not matched to a gene: 7. Germline assignment: CDR1 SGDLS and CDR2 YYNGEE. This CDR3 has 14 residues. The full variable domain, with the rest looked up from reference TRBV9 and TRBJ1-2, is DSGVTQTPKHLITATGQRVTLRCSPRSGDLSVYWYQQSLDQGLQFLIQYYNGEERAKGNILERFSAQQFPDLHSELNLSSLELGDSALYFCASSVQGGGRGYTFGSGTRLTVV.

V and J are TRBV15 and TRBJ1-1, with 9 bases matching TRBD1. Germline V gives CDR1 LNHNV, CDR2 YYDKDF (reference sequence). The CDR3 is made up of 14 amino acids. Trimming removed 7 bases from V and 1 base from J; junction bases left unmatched: 4. The CDR3 DNA is TGTGCCACCACGAAGGACAGGGGGAACACTGAAGCTTTCTTT. As protein: CATTKDRGNTEAFF.

This chain links TRBV4-1 with TRBJ1-3; possibly TRBD1 for D (6 bases). The CDR3 has 19 amino acids. V was clipped by 0 bases and J by 0 bases, with 18 bases between them. Looked up from germline, CDR1 is MGHRA and CDR2 is YSYEKL. The CDR3 spells CASSQERADRSPSGNTIYF. The CDR3 DNA follows: TGCGCCAGCAGCCAAGAGCGCGCGGACAGATCCCCCTCTGGAAACACCATATATTTT.

The chain is built from TRBV15 and TRBJ2-7, with 7 bases matching TRBD2. J gave up 2 bases and V 5 bases, and 6 bases lay outside the gene matches. There are 14 residues in the CDR3. In germline, CDR1 is LNHNV, CDR2 YYDKDF (reference sequence). CDR3 residues: CATSGREAPYEQYF. The CDR3 DNA reads TGTGCCACCAGCGGACGGGAGGCCCCCTACGAGCAGTACTTC.

The chain joins TRBV27 to TRBJ2-7; unclear D gene. Germline values: CDR1 MNHEY, CDR2 SMNVEV (reference sequence). The germline V and J ends were trimmed by 0 bases and 2 bases, with 20 bases remaining between them. The CDR3 covers 18 residues. The CDR3 DNA follows: TGTGCCAGCAGTTTATCGAATTTTCCTCGAGACAAACCCTACGAGCAGTACTTC. This translates into CASSLSNFPRDKPYEQYF.

This chain links TRBV5-1 with TRBJ1-2; 7 bases agree with TRBD1. CDR1 is SGHRS and CDR2 is YFSETQ in the germline V gene. The CDR3 is 14 residues long. V lost 5 bases, J lost 6 bases, and 10 bases stayed unmatched. CDR3 nucleotides: TGCGCCAGCAGTCTGCTGGGACAGATGGATGGCTACACCTTC. Protein sequence: CASSLLGQMDGYTF.

The V gene is TRBV29-1, the J gene TRBJ2-1; D gene uncertain. Trimming took off 1 base at V and 5 bases at J, with 12 bases between the two ends. The CDR3 runs 14 residues. Germline loops: CDR1 SQVTM, CDR2 ANQGSEA. As DNA, the CDR3 is TGCAGCGTTGAAGCGGGTAATGCCCACAATGAGCAGTTCTTC. Encoded protein: CSVEAGNAHNEQFF.

The genes are TRBV5-4 and TRBJ1-1; a weak D match, TRBD1 (5 bases). There are 12 residues in the CDR3. Germline lookup yields CDR1 SGHNT and CDR2 YYREEE (reference sequence). Trimming took off 5 bases at V and 5 bases at J, with 10 bases between the two ends. The CDR3 DNA follows: TGTGCCAGCAGTTGGGGGTCAACTGAAGCTTTCTTT. This encodes CASSWGSTEAFF.

The chain couples TRBV7-3 to TRBJ2-7; weak D call: TRBD2 (6 bases). Trimming shortened V by 1 base and J by 6 bases, and 10 bases separated the two germline ends. In germline, CDR1 is SGHTA, CDR2 FQGTGA. The CDR3 sequence is 13 residues long. Here the CDR3 DNA reads TGTGCCAGCAGCTTAAGCCAGGGAGGCGAGCAGTACTTC. It encodes CASSLSQGGEQYF.

The chain employs TRBV9 and TRBJ2-7, with no clear D. The CDR3 spans 15 residues. The V gene lost 0 bases and the J gene lost 0 bases, with 10 bases spanning the gap. Germline lookup yields CDR1 SGDLS and CDR2 YYNGEE. The CDR3 DNA follows: TGTGCCAGCAGCGTAGACCCTCGGCGCTCCTACGAGCAGTACTTC. It is translated as CASSVDPRRSYEQYF.

This clone was detected once. This chain connects TRBV4-3 to TRBJ2-7; TRBD2 might be the D (5 bases). Germline loops: CDR1 LGHNA, CDR2 YSLEER. V gave up 0 bases and J gave up 3 bases, with 6 bases separating them. The CDR3 loop spans 13 amino acids. The CDR3 sequence is CASSQDSVYEQYF. The CDR3, as DNA: TGCGCCAGCAGCCAAGATAGCGTCTACGAGCAGTACTTC.

The gene calls are TRBV9 and TRBJ2-2, with 7 bases that match TRBD2. Germline values: CDR1 SGDLS, CDR2 YYNGEE. The CDR3 runs to 18 residues. Unmatched junction bases numbered 10, after V lost 0 bases and J lost 2 bases. The CDR3 region is CASSVAALLAANTGELFF. The DNA of the CDR3 is TGTGCCAGCAGCGTAGCGGCGCTTCTAGCGGCTAACACCGGGGAGCTGTTTTTT.